This TCR beta chain came from a study of response to subunit inactivated influenza vaccine. This CDR3 has 13 amino acids. Germline V gene data show CDR1 as SGHRS and CDR2 as YFSETQ. Trimming removed 4 bases from V and 1 base from J; junction bases left unmatched: 2. The sample holds many counts of this clonotype. Each CDR3 protein gets one entry after TCRdb re-called the RT-PCR reads with MiXCR. The sample comprises some 540,000 distinct CDR3 sequences, under 25% of which are singletons, and 2.5% to 3.5% rests with the top ten. These same data were also listed under a study on T cells expressing NK-cell markers. As that study records: 5'RACE template switching with UMIs produced the TCR beta cDNA.

The clonotype was recovered from a man in his fifties or sixties who received an inactivated influenza vaccine. Sample: CD4+ T cells sorted from PBMCs, taken 11 to 12 days after vaccination. The chain links TRBV5-1 to TRBJ2-7; 7 nucleotides line up with TRBD1. CDR3 bases: TGCGCCAGCAGCACGGACAGGTCCTACGAGCAGTACTTC. Translation gives CASSTDRSYEQYF.